This T cell receptor beta chain was found in a study of OX40 agonist ivuxolimab in advanced cancers. The V end lost 8 bases, the J end lost 1 base, and 11 bases lay between the germline ends. The CDR3 has 13 amino acids. Germline CDR1 and CDR2: ENHRY and SYGVKD. About this clone itself: The antigen is unknown.

Study-wide points: Partial responders treated at 0.1-3.0 mg/kg exhibited clonal expansion among the lowest measured. At 0.1 to 3.0 mg/kg and by week 6, clonal expansion occurred in CD4+ and CD8+ blood T cells.

Libraries were prepared by immunoSEQ multiplex PCR; TCRdb keeps only in-frame clonotypes and omits some of them. The sample lists about 44,000 clones, about 87% occurring once. The material sequenced was CD4+ or CD8+ T cells sorted from blood, taken in a trial of the OX40 agonist ivuxolimab. This TCR was recovered from an adult with an advanced solid tumor such as melanoma, head and neck, liver or kidney cancer. The rearrangement uses TRBV10-3 and TRBJ1-1; D is perhaps TRBD1 (6 bases). CDR3 sequence reads: CAIGPGANTEAFF. In nucleotides, the CDR3 is TGTGCCATCGGCCCGGGGGCGAACACTGAAGCTTTCTTT.